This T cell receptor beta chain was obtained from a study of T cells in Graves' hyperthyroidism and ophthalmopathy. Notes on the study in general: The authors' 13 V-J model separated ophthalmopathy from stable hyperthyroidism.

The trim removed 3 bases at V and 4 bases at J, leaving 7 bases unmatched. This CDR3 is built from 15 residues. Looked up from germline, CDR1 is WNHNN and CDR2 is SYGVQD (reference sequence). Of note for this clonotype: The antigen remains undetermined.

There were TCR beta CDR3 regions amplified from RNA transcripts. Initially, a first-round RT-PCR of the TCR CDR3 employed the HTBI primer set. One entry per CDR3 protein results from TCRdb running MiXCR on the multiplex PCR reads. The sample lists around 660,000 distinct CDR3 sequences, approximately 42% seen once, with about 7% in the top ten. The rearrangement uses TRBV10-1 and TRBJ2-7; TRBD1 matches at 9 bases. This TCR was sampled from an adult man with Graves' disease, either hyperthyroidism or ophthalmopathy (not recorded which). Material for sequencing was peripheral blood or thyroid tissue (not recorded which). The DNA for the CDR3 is TGCGCCAGCAGTGACTGGACAGGGGACTCTTACGAGCAGTACTTC. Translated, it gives CASSDWTGDSYEQYF.